The 25 T cell receptor beta chains given below trace back to one sample, sequenced in a study of control samples from healthy donors and cancer patients (dated by TCRdb to 2018 to 2021). To prepare the library, the immunoSEQ multiplex PCR assay was applied. Imported from immuneACCESS, the table was reduced by TCRdb to in-frame sequences with V and J called. These copies leave out some clones; in studies compared against another copy, an unresolved V gene accounts for under half, and the cause of the remainder is not known. The sample table records roughly 170,000 clones; around 90% of these occur just once. The ten largest clones represent 4% to 6% of the sample. Sequenced: blood. These receptors all stem from a woman in her twenties or thirties in good health.

This clone occurred a few times. This rearrangement joins TRBV7-8 to TRBJ2-7; 7 nucleotides agree with TRBD1. Germline-derived CDR1 and CDR2 are SGHVS and FQNEAQ. V dropped 5 bases and J dropped 2; count of bases not matched to a gene: 9. The CDR3 has 15 amino acids. The CDR3 DNA is TGTGCCAGCAGCCAATACAGGGGCACGACCTACGAGCAGTACTTC. Amino acid sequence: CASSQYRGTTYEQYF.

The chain joins TRBV5-1 to TRBJ1-6; D is unresolved. This CDR3 comprises 12 residues. V lost 4 bases to trimming and J lost 5 bases, with 4 bases between them. Germline V gene sequence: CDR1 SGHRS, CDR2 YFSETQ. CDR3 nucleotides: TGCGCCAGCAGCCCCGATAATTCACCCCTCCACTTT. Amino acid sequence: CASSPDNSPLHF.

The V call is TRBV6-5, the J call TRBJ2-7; D gene ambiguous. The CDR3 runs to 11 residues. Germline V lookup: CDR1 MNHEY, CDR2 SVGAGI. Trimming cost V 6 bases and J 5 bases, with 8 bases left between them. CDR3 sequence reads: CASSLVNEQYV. In nucleotides, the CDR3 is TGTGCCAGCAGCTTAGTTAACGAGCAGTACGTC.

The V gene is TRBV19, the J gene TRBJ2-2, with 10 nucleotides matching TRBD2. Germline CDR1 LNHDA, CDR2 SQIVND (reference sequence). The CDR3 loop spans 16 amino acids. V dropped 4 bases and J dropped 1; count of bases not matched to a gene: 3. As DNA, the CDR3 is TGTGCCAGTAGTAAAACTAGCGGGGTGAACACCGGGGAGCTGTTTTTT. Its protein is CASSKTSGVNTGELFF. Full variable domain (missing parts from reference TRBV19 and TRBJ2-2): DGGITQSPKYLFRKEGQNVTLSCEQNLNHDAMYWYRQDPGQGLRLIYYSQIVNDFQKGDIAEGYSVSREKKESFPLTVTSAQKNPTAFYLCASSKTSGVNTGELFFGEGSRLTVL.

This chain uses TRBV3-1 (or the pseudogene TRBV3-2) with TRBJ2-1, with TRBD1 as a possible D gene (6 bases). CDR3 length: 14 amino acids. Germline CDR1 LGHDT, CDR2 YNNKEL (reference sequence). V was pared by 2 bases and J by 7 bases, with 12 bases between. The CDR3 DNA reads as TGTGCCAGCAGCCAATCAGCAGGGGTAAATGAGCAGTTCTTC. It encodes CASSQSAGVNEQFF.

The V and J genes are TRBV6-5 and TRBJ2-3; 7 bases are shared with TRBD1. Germline V lookup: CDR1 MNHEY, CDR2 SVGAGI. After removal of 5 bases from V and 4 bases from J, the junction contained 9 bases not matched to a gene. This CDR3 spans 15 amino acids. The CDR3 reads CASSPWTGESDTQYF. The CDR3 region has the DNA TGTGCCAGCAGTCCCTGGACAGGTGAATCAGATACGCAGTATTTT.

The rearrangement uses TRBV19 and TRBJ1-2, with D uncertain. In germline, CDR1 is LNHDA, CDR2 SQIVND (reference sequence). Trimming cost V 3 bases and J 8 bases, with 16 bases left between them. This CDR3 spans 14 amino acids. As DNA, the CDR3 is TGTGCCAGTAGTATGGCCCTAGCGGTTCGGGGCTACACCTTC. It encodes CASSMALAVRGYTF.

This clone turned up a few times. The chain joins TRBV7-2 to TRBJ1-5, with a tentative D call TRBD1 (6 bases). Per the germline V gene, CDR1 is SGHTA and CDR2 is FQGNSA. This CDR3 region has 15 residues. V was cut by 2 bases and J by 6 bases, with 14 bases left in between. In DNA form, the CDR3 reads TGTGCCAGCAGCTTACAGGGGTTTCTCGGTCAGCCCCAGCATTTT. Protein: CASSLQGFLGQPQHF.

This chain connects TRBV5-1 to TRBJ1-5; D unresolved. There are 15 residues in the CDR3. Trimming removed 2 bases from V and 2 bases from J, with 11 bases in between. Germline V gene lookup returns CDR1 SGHRS and CDR2 YFSETQ. The DNA for the CDR3 is TGCGCCAGCAGCTTTTCCATAAGGGGCAATCAGCCCCAGCATTTT. It translates to CASSFSIRGNQPQHF. Looking up the rest from reference TRBV5-1 and TRBJ1-5 gives the full variable domain: KAGVTQTPRYLIKTRGQQVTLSCSPISGHRSVSWYQQTPGQGLQFLFEYFSETQRNKGNFPGRFSGRQFSNSRSEMNVSTLELGDSALYLCASSFSIRGNQPQHFGDGTRLSIL.

V usage is TRBV27 and J usage is TRBJ2-2; no clear D. V lost 6 bases and J lost 4, with 15 bases in between. The CDR3 covers 15 residues. CDR1 and CDR2 from the germline V gene are MNHEY and SMNVEV (reference sequence). In DNA, the CDR3 is TGTGCCAGCAGCCTCCGTCTAGAGAGCACCGGGGAGCTGTTTTTT. Its protein product is CASSLRLESTGELFF.

The J gene is TRBJ2-6, the V gene TRBV3-1 (or the pseudogene TRBV3-2); a weak D match, TRBD1 (6 bases). V was shortened by 0 bases and J by 2 bases, with 8 bases between the two germline ends. CDR1 and CDR2 (germline): LGHDT, YNNKEL (reference sequence). CDR3 size: 16 residues. The CDR3: CASSQDPGAGANVLTF. The CDR3 coding sequence is TGTGCCAGCAGCCAAGATCCAGGGGCTGGGGCCAACGTCCTGACTTTC.

This sequence joins TRBV6-5 and TRBJ1-3; 9 bases map to TRBD1. The CDR3 consists of 15 residues. The germline CDR1 and CDR2 sequences are MNHEY and SVGAGI. Trimming removed 6 bases from V and 4 bases from J; junction bases left unmatched: 7. The CDR3 here is CASSSDRGSGNTIYF. The CDR3 DNA sequence: TGTGCCAGCAGCTCGGACAGGGGTTCCGGAAACACCATATATTTT.

The V gene is TRBV28, the J gene TRBJ2-3; no clear D. Per the germline V gene, CDR1 is MDHEN and CDR2 is SYDVKM. V shed 5 bases and J shed 1 base, with 19 bases lying between them. CDR3 length: 17 amino acids. This CDR3 reads CASSPAHYGAGTDTQYF. DNA for the CDR3: TGTGCCAGCAGTCCTGCCCATTATGGTGCGGGCACAGATACGCAGTATTTT.

The genes are TRBV7-9 and TRBJ1-2, with D possibly TRBD1 on 5 matching bases. The CDR3 loop spans 14 amino acids. Germline V CDR1 and CDR2: SEHNR, FQNEAQ (reference sequence). Trimming cost V 1 base and J 5 bases, with 11 bases left between them. The CDR3 sequence: CASSLVGTHYGYTF. CDR3 nucleotide sequence: TGTGCCAGCAGCTTAGTAGGGACCCATTATGGCTACACCTTC.

V gene TRBV9 combines with J gene TRBJ2-1, with D tentatively TRBD1 or TRBD2 (5 bases each). The ends were cut back, 0 bases at V and 7 bases at J, with 14 bases in the middle. This CDR3 spans 15 amino acids. Germline V CDR1 and CDR2: SGDLS, YYNGEE. CDR3 DNA: TGTGCCAGCAGCGTAGGGGACCCAGAGGTTAATGAGCAGTTCTTC. It yields the protein CASSVGDPEVNEQFF.

This chain joins TRBV5-1 and TRBJ2-7; D is perhaps TRBD1 (5 bases). This CDR3 region has 14 residues. Germline V gene lookup returns CDR1 SGHRS and CDR2 YFSETQ. V dropped 3 bases and J dropped 5 bases, with 15 bases sitting between them. CDR3 nucleotides: TGCGCCAGCAGCTCCCAGGGAAGGTCTAACGAGCAGTACTTC. It is translated as CASSSQGRSNEQYF.

The chain joins TRBV10-1 to TRBJ1-5; the D is unclear. The V gene lost 1 base and the J gene lost 0 bases, with 4 bases spanning the gap. Germline lookup yields CDR1 WNHNN and CDR2 SYGVQD (reference sequence). This CDR3 has 14 amino acids. The CDR3 here is CASSEWYSNQPQHF. DNA for the CDR3: TGCGCCAGCAGTGAGTGGTATAGCAATCAGCCCCAGCATTTT.

V is TRBV6-5 and J is TRBJ2-7; 8 bases match TRBD2. The ends lost 5 bases at V and 2 bases at J; junction bases unmatched: 5. This CDR3 has 14 residues. The germline V gene has CDR1 MNHEY and CDR2 SVGAGI. This CDR3 is CASSNSGSPYEQYF. The CDR3 DNA is TGTGCCAGCAGTAACAGCGGGAGTCCCTACGAGCAGTACTTC.

This clone occurred a few times. The chain has TRBV5-1 and TRBJ1-2; 9 bases are shared with TRBD1. The CDR3 covers 13 residues. V was clipped by 4 bases and J by 7 bases; unmatched bases: 5. CDR1 is SGHRS, CDR2 YFSETQ, per germline. The CDR3 loop is CASSEQGAFGYTF. The CDR3 coding sequence is TGCGCCAGCAGCGAACAGGGGGCATTTGGCTACACCTTC.

The chain recombines TRBV5-4 with TRBJ2-3, with TRBD1 matching 7 bases. With 4 bases clipped from V and 6 bases from J, the junction kept 5 bases outside the gene matches. CDR3 length equals 13 residues. CDR1 is SGHNT, CDR2 YYREEE, per germline (reference sequence). The CDR3 nucleotides are TGTGCCAGCAGCCGGATCAGGGGGGATACGCAGTATTTT. Translated: CASSRIRGDTQYF. Complete variable domain (other parts from reference TRBV5-4 and TRBJ2-3): ETGVTQSPTHLIKTRGQQVTLRCSSQSGHNTVSWYQQALGQGPQFIFQYYREEENGRGNFPPRFSGLQFPNYSSELNVNALELDDSALYLCASSRIRGDTQYFGPGTRLTVL.

This chain connects TRBV5-4 to TRBJ2-5, with TRBD2 identical over 16 bases. With V trimmed by 0 bases and J by 5 bases, 4 bases remained unmatched. Germline-derived CDR1 and CDR2 are SGHNT and YYREEE (reference sequence). The CDR3 spans 17 residues. This CDR3 reads CASSLEGLAGGKETQYF. The CDR3 DNA follows: TGTGCCAGCAGCTTGGAGGGACTAGCGGGGGGGAAGGAGACCCAGTACTTC.

The chain has TRBV24-1 and TRBJ2-3; unclear D gene. CDR3 length: 14 residues. Germline values: CDR1 KGHDR, CDR2 SFDVKD. The V end lost 3 bases, the J end lost 2 bases, and 8 bases lay between the germline ends. The CDR3 sequence is CATSDLQHTDTQYF. CDR3 DNA: TGTGCCACCAGTGATCTGCAACACACAGATACGCAGTATTTT.

The chain combines TRBV29-1 with TRBJ1-2, with D possibly matching TRBD1 (6 bases). Trimming cost V 6 bases and J 4 bases, with 18 bases left between them. The CDR3 runs 14 residues. The germline CDR1 and CDR2 sequences are SQVTM and ANQGSEA. The CDR3 here is CSVKNRDSSYGYTF. For the CDR3, the DNA is TGCAGCGTGAAGAACAGGGACTCCTCCTATGGCTACACCTTC.

The rearrangement joins TRBV28 to TRBJ2-3; 9 positions agree with TRBD2. CDR1 and CDR2 from the germline V gene are MDHEN and SYDVKM. This CDR3 spans 16 amino acids. The V and J ends lost 7 bases and 0 bases, in that order; junction bases with no gene match: 8. CDR3 loop: CASNDPSGASTDTQYF. In nucleotides, the CDR3 is TGTGCCAGCAATGACCCTAGCGGGGCTAGCACAGATACGCAGTATTTT.

The V and J genes are TRBV19 and TRBJ2-5; D is unresolved. V was trimmed by 5 bases and J by 2 bases, leaving 9 bases between them. CDR1 and CDR2 from the germline V gene are LNHDA and SQIVND (reference sequence). The CDR3 has 13 amino acids. The CDR3 DNA follows: TGTGCCAGTAGTCTAGTGGAGCAAGAGACCCAGTACTTC. It yields the protein CASSLVEQETQYF. The whole variable domain, remainder taken from reference TRBV19 and TRBJ2-5, is DGGITQSPKYLFRKEGQNVTLSCEQNLNHDAMYWYRQDPGQGLRLIYYSQIVNDFQKGDIAEGYSVSREKKESFPLTVTSAQKNPTAFYLCASSLVEQETQYFGPGTRLLVL.